Listed below are T cell receptor beta chains from one sample, sequenced in a study of T cell responses to AZD1222 COVID-19 vaccine. Assay: immunoSEQ multiplex PCR; the TCRdb copy retains only in-frame clones and omits some. The sample yields more than 150,000 clones, about 86% seen once. Sample: peripheral blood, taken on day 0 of AZD1222 vaccination. Receptor source: an adult in good health. The CDR3 runs from the conserved cysteine through the conserved F or W. A D gene is named only where the DNA matches it firmly. Clone size is shown for a subset of rows, as once, few, many or a class of expanded clone.

V gene	J gene	D gene	clone size	CDR3 protein	CDR3 DNA
TRBV9	TRBJ2-3	TRBD2	-	CASSVEGAGGHTDTQYF	TGTGCCAGCAGCGTAGAGGGGGCGGGAGGGCACACAGATACGCAGTATTTT
TRBV28	TRBJ1-5	-	-	CASRTADRSLNQPQHF	TGTGCCAGCAGGACCGCCGACAGGTCACTCAATCAGCCCCAGCATTTT
TRBV4-1	TRBJ2-1	TRBD2	-	CASSQDEGRASWNEQFF	TGCGCCAGCAGCCAAGACGAAGGGAGGGCCTCTTGGAATGAGCAGTTCTTC
TRBV27	TRBJ2-2	TRBD2	-	CASSFSGRASGELFF	TGTGCCAGCAGTTTTAGCGGGAGGGCCTCCGGGGAGCTGTTTTTT
TRBV5-4	TRBJ1-1	TRBD1	-	CASSLDFRGRGTEAFF	TGTGCCAGCAGCTTGGATTTTAGGGGGCGGGGCACTGAAGCTTTCTTT
TRBV10-1	TRBJ2-7	TRBD2	few	CASSDLTSGRLVSYEQYF	TGCGCCAGCAGTGACCTGACTAGCGGGAGGCTCGTATCCTACGAGCAGTACTTC
TRBV4-2	TRBJ1-6	-	-	CASSQGVGALGGDSPLHF	TGTGCCAGCAGCCAAGGAGTAGGGGCCTTAGGAGGAGATTCACCCCTCCACTTT
TRBV4-3	TRBJ2-1	-	few	CASSQDRAEQFF	TGCGCCAGCAGCCAAGATAGGGCGGAGCAGTTCTTC
TRBV5-8	TRBJ2-1	-	once	CASSTGNEQFF	TGTGCCAGCAGCACGGGCAATGAGCAGTTCTTC
TRBV5-1	TRBJ1-6	-	few	CASMRENNSPLHF	TGCGCCAGCATGCGAGAGAATAATTCACCCCTCCACTTT
TRBV11-2	TRBJ2-1	TRBD2	-	CASSLDGTSVNEQFF	TGTGCCAGCAGCTTAGATGGGACTAGCGTCAATGAGCAGTTCTTC
TRBV28	TRBJ1-6	TRBD1	-	CASSFVGGNSAPLHF	TGTGCCAGCAGTTTCGTAGGGGGCAATTCGGCACCCCTCCACTTT
TRBV28	TRBJ2-1	TRBD2	-	CASSPRGGLHEQFF	TGTGCCAGCAGTCCCCGGGGGGGGCTACATGAGCAGTTCTTC
TRBV7-9	TRBJ2-5	TRBD1	-	CASSPRTGQETQYF	TGTGCCAGCAGCCCCCGGACAGGGCAAGAGACCCAGTACTTC
TRBV6-5	TRBJ1-1	TRBD1	-	CASSRTGGGGEAFF	TGTGCCAGCAGCCGTACAGGGGGCGGTGGTGAAGCTTTCTTT
TRBV10-3	TRBJ2-1	TRBD2	once	CAIRSSGSDEQFF	TGTGCCATCAGGAGTAGCGGGAGTGATGAGCAGTTCTTC
TRBV6-1	TRBJ2-1	TRBD2	-	CASSDRGRDQTVRQFF	TGTGCCAGCAGTGATCGCGGGAGGGACCAAACCGTCAGGCAGTTCTTC
TRBV9	TRBJ1-5	-	-	CASSVGNNQPQHF	TGTGCCAGCAGCGTAGGTAACAATCAGCCCCAGCATTTT
TRBV11-2	TRBJ2-7	-	-	CASSFNDRLYEQYF	TGTGCCAGCAGCTTCAACGACAGGCTCTACGAGCAGTACTTC
TRBV9	TRBJ2-6	TRBD2	-	CASSVGGGTVLTF	TGTGCCAGCAGCGTGGGCGGGGGTACCGTCCTGACTTTC
TRBV10-3	TRBJ2-6	-	-	CAISQGTSTGANVLTF	TGTGCCATCAGTCAGGGGACCTCCACTGGGGCCAACGTCCTGACTTTC
TRBV6-5	TRBJ1-6	-	-	CASRGGSGGRSPLHF	TGTGCCAGCAGGGGGGGGTCTGGGGGGCGATCACCCCTCCACTTT
TRBV5-6	TRBJ1-2	TRBD1	-	CASSLGGTVTGTF	TGTGCCAGCAGCTTGGGGGGGACAGTGACGGGTACCTTC
TRBV14	TRBJ1-5	-	-	CASSQGSKQPQHF	TGTGCCAGCAGCCAAGGGAGTAAGCAGCCCCAGCATTTT
TRBV2	TRBJ1-2	TRBD1	few	CASSVAGGPGYTF	TGTGCCAGCAGTGTCGCAGGGGGCCCTGGCTACACCTTC
TRBV7-6	TRBJ2-7	TRBD2	few	CASSLGGLAGDEQYF	TGTGCCAGCAGCTTAGGGGGACTAGCGGGAGACGAGCAGTACTTC
TRBV30	TRBJ1-5	-	-	CACASDKRNQPQHF	TGTGCCTGCGCCTCGGACAAGCGCAATCAGCCCCAGCATTTT
TRBV5-1	TRBJ1-6	TRBD1	once	CASSFFRQGARSYNSPLHF	TGCGCCAGCAGCTTCTTCCGACAGGGGGCCCGCTCCTATAATTCACCCCTCCACTTT
TRBV6-5	TRBJ1-5	-	-	CASSSRTDQHF	TGTGCCAGCAGTAGCAGGACGGACCAGCATTTT
TRBV5-1	TRBJ1-6	TRBD1	-	CASSLDRGDSPLHF	TGCGCCAGCAGCTTGGACAGGGGGGATTCACCCCTCCACTTT
TRBV11-2	TRBJ1-1	TRBD1	-	CASSPGTGLTEAFF	TGTGCCAGCAGTCCCGGGACAGGGCTCACTGAAGCTTTCTTT
TRBV30	TRBJ2-7	-	-	CAWTLWEEQYF	TGTGCCTGGACGCTCTGGGAGGAGCAGTACTTC
TRBV30	TRBJ2-7	TRBD1	-	CAWSDGTGGLSPYEQYF	TGTGCCTGGAGTGACGGGACAGGGGGCCTGTCCCCCTACGAGCAGTACTTC
TRBV10-3	TRBJ2-3	-	-	CAISESANSRTTDTQYF	TGTGCCATCAGTGAGTCCGCGAACAGCCGAACCACAGATACGCAGTATTTT
TRBV14	TRBJ1-5	-	-	CASSLATPTGHLNQPQHF	TGTGCCAGCAGCCTGGCTACCCCGACAGGACACCTCAATCAGCCCCAGCATTTT
TRBV7-9	TRBJ1-1	TRBD1	-	CASIVSPPGQGGTEAFF	TGTGCCAGCATCGTCTCACCACCGGGACAGGGGGGGACTGAAGCTTTCTTT
TRBV9	TRBJ1-4	-	once	CASSLPSGPDNEKLFF	TGTGCCAGCAGCTTACCCTCCGGGCCTGATAATGAAAAACTGTTTTTT
TRBV21-1	TRBJ2-7	-	-	CASSERQGIFYEQYF	TGTGCCAGCAGCGAAAGACAGGGGATTTTCTACGAGCAGTACTTC
TRBV28	TRBJ1-2	-	-	CASSPIQGQGYGYTF	TGTGCCAGCAGTCCGATACAAGGTCAAGGCTATGGCTACACCTTC
TRBV9	TRBJ2-7	TRBD1	-	CASSSGQGAYEQYF	TGTGCCAGCAGCTCCGGACAGGGGGCCTACGAGCAGTACTTC
TRBV7-3	TRBJ2-7	TRBD1	-	CASSLTPGQGELQYF	TGTGCCAGCAGCTTAACGCCGGGACAGGGAGAACTGCAGTACTTC
TRBV10-1	TRBJ1-3	-	-	CASSFGNTIYF	TGCGCCAGCAGTTTCGGAAACACCATATATTTT
TRBV5-1	TRBJ1-5	-	-	CASSWDSNQPQHF	TGCGCCAGCAGCTGGGACAGCAATCAGCCCCAGCATTTT
TRBV5-1	TRBJ2-7	TRBD2	-	CASSLVSGGPYEQYF	TGCGCCAGCAGCTTGGTCAGCGGGGGACCCTACGAGCAGTACTTC
TRBV5-1	TRBJ2-5	-	-	CASSLGGGSGQETQYF	TGCGCCAGCAGCTTAGGTGGGGGGAGTGGACAAGAGACCCAGTACTTC
TRBV29-1	TRBJ2-3	-	-	CSVEPPLSPDTQYF	TGCAGCGTTGAACCCCCACTATCCCCAGATACGCAGTATTTT
TRBV7-2	TRBJ1-2	TRBD1	once	CASSLTGTAYGYTF	TGTGCCAGCAGCTTAACCGGGACAGCCTATGGCTACACCTTC